What follows is one T cell receptor beta chain and its context. The data are from a study of technical replicates of blood from several donors. The repertoire was sequenced with immunoSEQ multiplex PCR; TCRdb's copy has only in-frame clones and lacks some. Of 79,000 or so clones detected, 85% to 95% appear once; the ten largest clones hold around 0.38%. Sequencing was done on a sample of T cells isolated from PBMCs. The clonotype comes from a human donor in good health.

The CDR3: CASSSRDRKISKYF. CDR3 nucleotides: TGTGCCAGCAGTTCAAGGGACAGGAAAATATCTAAGTACTTC. V and J are TRBV27 and TRBJ2-4; 8 nucleotides line up with TRBD1. CDR1 and CDR2 (germline): MNHEY, SMNVEV (reference sequence). The V segment lost 4 bases and the J segment 14 bases; nucleotides outside the gene matches: 13. The CDR3 length is 14 residues.